A selection of T cell receptor beta chains follows, all from one sample in a study of cytomegalovirus exposure and HLA in healthy donors. Only in-frame clones appear in the TCRdb table, and some are missing; sequencing was by immunoSEQ multiplex PCR. Here the sample spans approximately 280,000 clones, 65% to 90% being singletons. Sequenced sample: PBMCs. The receptors were sampled from a woman in her late teens or twenties in good health and CMV-seronegative. The CDR3 runs from the conserved cysteine through the conserved F or W. Fields, in order: J gene, V gene, CDR3 protein.

J gene: TRBJ2-3
V gene: TRBV4-1
CDR3 protein: CASSKGPLTGGGTDTQYF

J gene: TRBJ1-3
V gene: TRBV5-1
CDR3 protein: CASSLQSSGNTIYF

J gene: TRBJ1-6
V gene: TRBV4-3
CDR3 protein: CASSPKAIYRDFSYNSPLHF

J gene: TRBJ1-5
V gene: TRBV19
CDR3 protein: CASSTTGRHSNQPQHF

J gene: TRBJ2-7
V gene: TRBV7-9
CDR3 protein: CASSLVEYEQYF

J gene: TRBJ2-2
V gene: TRBV6-5
CDR3 protein: CASSYTSGTGELFF

J gene: TRBJ1-6
V gene: TRBV6-5
CDR3 protein: CASSYGRVGSPLHF

J gene: TRBJ2-2
V gene: TRBV7-7
CDR3 protein: CASSLVPIGTTNTGELFF

J gene: TRBJ1-5
V gene: TRBV6-1
CDR3 protein: CASSETGGDQPQHF

J gene: TRBJ2-5
V gene: TRBV19
CDR3 protein: CASSPVRGAEETQYF

J gene: TRBJ2-2
V gene: TRBV2
CDR3 protein: CASSVWARVGFDTGELFF

J gene: TRBJ2-3
V gene: TRBV5-6
CDR3 protein: CASSPYGRDYLITDTQYF

J gene: TRBJ2-3
V gene: TRBV11-3
CDR3 protein: CASGRDTDTQYF

J gene: TRBJ2-7
V gene: TRBV6-5
CDR3 protein: CASSPRISYEQYF